The rows below give T cell receptor beta chains drawn from one sample of a study of blood T cell repertoires in COVID-19. TCRdb keeps only in-frame clones here, not all; method: immunoSEQ multiplex PCR. Of some 180,000 clones detected, more than 80% appear once; the ten largest clones hold roughly 7.7%. Source material: peripheral blood. The source is a woman between 55 and 75 years old with acute or convalescent COVID-19. CDR3s include the opening cysteine and the closing phenylalanine or tryptophan. A D gene is named only where the DNA matches it firmly. Some rows mark clone size as missing; the rest say once, few, many or name a class of expanded clone.

v_call	clone_size	j_call	d_call	cdr3_nt	cdr3_aa
TRBV4-1	NA	TRBJ1-1	NA	TGCGCCAGCAGCCTACACACAGCGAACACTGAAGCTTTCTTT	CASSLHTANTEAFF
TRBV14	NA	TRBJ2-7	NA	TGTGCCAGCAGCCAAGATAGAGGGGACCTTGGAGGGAAGTACGAGCAGTACTTC	CASSQDRGDLGGKYEQYF
TRBV4-1	NA	TRBJ2-1	TRBD2	TGCGCCAGCGTAACTACTAGCGGGATGGGAAATGAGCAGTTCTTC	CASVTTSGMGNEQFF
TRBV28	NA	TRBJ1-2	TRBD1	TGTGCCAGCAGTTCAGGACAGGGCCCCTATGGCTACACCTTC	CASSSGQGPYGYTF
TRBV29-1	NA	TRBJ2-3	TRBD1	TGCAGCGTTGAGACAGGGGTTAAGGGGGGTACGCAGTATTTT	CSVETGVKGGTQYF
TRBV25-1	NA	TRBJ2-1	TRBD2	TGTGCCAGCACCGCAAATGTCGCGGGAGGGATTCACAATGAGCAGTTCTTC	CASTANVAGGIHNEQFF
TRBV5-1	NA	TRBJ2-1	NA	TGCGCCAGCAGCCTCTTGCAGGGGAACTACAATGAGCAGTTCTTC	CASSLLQGNYNEQFF
TRBV5-1	NA	TRBJ2-3	NA	TGCGCCAGCAGCTTGGCCAGGGTCCCAGATACGCAGTATTTT	CASSLARVPDTQYF
TRBV2	many	TRBJ2-1	TRBD1	TGTGCCAGCATCCGGGACAGGGATCTTGAGCAGTTCTTC	CASIRDRDLEQFF
TRBV27	once	TRBJ2-1	TRBD2	TGTGCCAGTCTAGAAGCGGGAGCTTCCCACAATGAGCAGTTCTTC	CASLEAGASHNEQFF
TRBV19	NA	TRBJ1-3	NA	TGTGCCAGTAGTTCCGCAGGGTTACTCTCTGGAAACACCATATATTTT	CASSSAGLLSGNTIYF
TRBV28	few	TRBJ1-1	TRBD1	TGTGCCAGCAGCTCGACAGGGACTAACACTGAAGCTTTCTTT	CASSSTGTNTEAFF
TRBV2	NA	TRBJ2-5	NA	TGTGCCAGCAGTGGGTTGGGGGGTGAAGAGACCCAGTACTTC	CASSGLGGEETQYF
TRBV28	many	TRBJ1-2	NA	TGTGCCAGCAGTTTCCTGGGAGGGCAAGGCCCGGGGTACTATGGCTACACCTTC	CASSFLGGQGPGYYGYTF
TRBV7-2	NA	TRBJ1-1	NA	TGTGCCAGCAGCTTAGGTGGGGCAGGTACTGAAGCTTTCTTT	CASSLGGAGTEAFF
TRBV2	NA	TRBJ1-4	NA	TGTGCCAGCAGTGAAATGTCTGCGAGGGGGAAACTGTTTTTT	CASSEMSARGKLFF
TRBV6-5	NA	TRBJ1-1	TRBD1	TGTGCCAGCGGAATTTGGACAGGGGGCTTCACTGAAGCTTTCTTT	CASGIWTGGFTEAFF
TRBV15	once	TRBJ2-4	NA	TGTGCCACCGGTGAGGGTTACTCAGAAGCCAAAAACATTCAGTACTTC	CATGEGYSEAKNIQYF
TRBV7-9	NA	TRBJ1-1	TRBD1	TGTGCCAGCAGCTTAAGCCTAGGACAGGGCAATGAAGCTTTCTTT	CASSLSLGQGNEAFF
TRBV10-3	NA	TRBJ2-3	NA	TGTGCCATCAGTGAGGCTAGCGGCACAGATACGCAGTATTTT	CAISEASGTDTQYF
TRBV5-4	NA	TRBJ1-5	NA	TGTGCCAGCAGCCCTCTGACAGGAAGACCAATGGGTAGCAATCAGCCCCAGCATTTT	CASSPLTGRPMGSNQPQHF
TRBV13	NA	TRBJ2-7	NA	TGTGCCAGCAGCTTGTCACAGGGTCCAATTTCCTACGAGCAGTACTTC	CASSLSQGPISYEQYF
TRBV9	NA	TRBJ2-2	NA	TGTGCCAGCAGCGTAGGGCAGGGCCGAAACACCGGGGAGCTGTTTTTT	CASSVGQGRNTGELFF
TRBV12-3/TRBV12-4	NA	TRBJ2-1	TRBD2	TGTGCCAGCAGGGGCGGGGGGCTAAGTGAGCAGTTCTTC	CASRGGGLSEQFF
TRBV6-5	NA	TRBJ1-2	TRBD1	TGTGCCAGCCTGGTAGGGACAGGGGGTGGCTACACCTTC	CASLVGTGGGYTF
TRBV13	NA	TRBJ1-1	TRBD1	TGTGCCAGCGGTCTCACCGGACAGGTGAAGAACACTGAAGCTTTCTTT	CASGLTGQVKNTEAFF
TRBV28	NA	TRBJ1-6	NA	TGTGCCAGCAGTTCCCCCTCCGTACAGGGCCCCGTCCTCCACTTT	CASSSPSVQGPVLHF